This TCR beta chain was documented in a study of cytomegalovirus exposure and HLA in healthy donors. Turning to the study itself: Tens of millions of unique TCRs from HLA-typed donors made up an early data release. Study-wide points: No immune exposure information besides CMV serostatus was available. Judged likely to be a sequencing artifact was a cluster of highly shared sequence variants.

Germline V lookup: CDR1 SGHKS, CDR2 YYEKEE (reference sequence). This CDR3 region has 19 residues. Trimming took 2 bases from V and 2 from J; bases not matched to a gene: 14. Primers: 60 Vbeta forward and 13 Jbeta reverse. The repertoire was sequenced with immunoSEQ multiplex PCR; TCRdb's copy has only in-frame clones and lacks some. Here the sample spans more than 150,000 clones, roughly 82% being singletons. This clone was counted between two and nine times. Its antigen remains unknown. The sequenced material came from PBMCs. The receptor's source is a girl aged 2-10 years in good health and CMV-seropositive. V is TRBV5-5 and J is TRBJ1-3; 9 nucleotides align to TRBD1. The CDR3 is CASSFPGQGSAPTGNTIYF. The CDR3 DNA follows: TGTGCCAGCAGCTTTCCGGGACAGGGTTCGGCTCCTACTGGAAACACCATATATTTT.